This record covers a single TCR beta chain. As originally analysed: Counts of nucleated cells, estimated from reference gene primer amplification, were obtained. Profiling relied on immunoSEQ multiplex PCR, and the TCRdb table lists in-frame clones only, not all of them. Clone size and the V and J calls come from that table; the DNA yielded D and trimming. The table records 130,000 to 150,000 clones, just under 85% of them present only once. The sample belongs to a study of blood T cell repertoires in COVID-19. The wider study: Both acute and convalescent COVID-19 samples were obtained from the United States, Italy and Spain.

Germline V gene data show CDR1 as LNHDA and CDR2 as SQIVND (reference sequence). V was clipped by 5 bases and J by 4 bases; unmatched bases: 8. CDR3 length: 15 amino acids. In assigning cohorts, the study relied on participant-reported clinical history. The recovered donors of Cohort 3 showed two negative PCRs, clearance, or symptom resolution. The rearrangement links TRBV19 to TRBJ1-5, with 7 nucleotides matching TRBD1. Material: PBMCs or T cells enriched from blood (not recorded which). The sequence derives from a man aged 45-60 years who had recovered from COVID-19. CDR3 nucleotide sequence: TGTGCCAGTAGTGGAGTAGAGGGGGCTAATCAGCCCCAGCATTTT. Its protein is CASSGVEGANQPQHF.